This is a list of T cell receptor beta chains from one sample in a study of blood T cells in healthy people across ages. Via MiXCR, TCRdb re-called the 5' RACE reads, giving one row per CDR3 protein. Here the sample spans roughly 1.4 million distinct CDR3 sequences, approximately 59% being singletons. Sequenced: blood. The receptors here all came from a man between 18 and 35 years old in good health. Both conserved end residues are part of each CDR3. The order of the fields is J gene, V gene, D gene, CDR3 length, clone size, CDR3 DNA, CDR3 protein. The D gene is left open where the match is weak. The listing skips clone size in some rows; elsewhere it reads once, few, many or a size class.

j_call: TRBJ2-7
v_call: TRBV20-1
d_call: -
cdr3_length: 19
clone_size: -
cdr3_nt: TGCAGTGCTAGAAGGGGGGTGGCGGCGGATCCGAGCTCCTACAATGAGCAGTACTTC
cdr3_aa: CSARRGVAADPSSYNEQYF

j_call: TRBJ2-5
v_call: TRBV28
d_call: -
cdr3_length: 14
clone_size: -
cdr3_nt: TGTGCCAGCAGCGTAACCCGGGTCCAAGAGACCCAGTACTTC
cdr3_aa: CASSVTRVQETQYF

j_call: TRBJ2-7
v_call: TRBV7-7
d_call: -
cdr3_length: 12
clone_size: -
cdr3_nt: TGTGCTACCGCCCAACCCGCAGGCACCCAGTACTTC
cdr3_aa: CATAQPAGTQYF

j_call: TRBJ2-3
v_call: TRBV2
d_call: -
cdr3_length: 13
clone_size: -
cdr3_nt: TGTGCCACCCGAAGGACTGAAACAGATACGCAGTATTTT
cdr3_aa: CATRRTETDTQYF

j_call: TRBJ2-7
v_call: TRBV9
d_call: TRBD1
cdr3_length: 14
clone_size: -
cdr3_nt: TGTGCCAGCAGCGGGACAGGTCTAAGGGACGAGCAGTACTTC
cdr3_aa: CASSGTGLRDEQYF

j_call: TRBJ2-3
v_call: TRBV7-2
d_call: -
cdr3_length: 15
clone_size: -
cdr3_nt: TGTGCCAGCAGCTTGGGTTTTGGGGGCACAGATACGCAGTATTTT
cdr3_aa: CASSLGFGGTDTQYF

j_call: TRBJ1-5
v_call: TRBV18
d_call: -
cdr3_length: 13
clone_size: -
cdr3_nt: TGTGCCAGCTGGGAGGGTGGCAATCAGCCCCAGCATTTT
cdr3_aa: CASWEGGNQPQHF

j_call: TRBJ1-1
v_call: TRBV10-3
d_call: -
cdr3_length: 13
clone_size: -
cdr3_nt: TGTGCCATCAGTGTAGGGGGGGGGACTGAAGCTTTCTTT
cdr3_aa: CAISVGGGTEAFF

j_call: TRBJ1-1
v_call: TRBV27
d_call: TRBD1
cdr3_length: 15
clone_size: -
cdr3_nt: TGTGCCAGCAGTCCAACAGGGGCGGGAAACACTGAAGCTTTCTTT
cdr3_aa: CASSPTGAGNTEAFF

j_call: TRBJ2-1
v_call: TRBV2
d_call: -
cdr3_length: 12
clone_size: few
cdr3_nt: TGTGCCAGCAGCCCCCGTCCCAATGAGCAGTTCTTC
cdr3_aa: CASSPRPNEQFF

j_call: TRBJ2-3
v_call: TRBV20-1
d_call: -
cdr3_length: 14
clone_size: once
cdr3_nt: TGCAGTGCTATTTTGTTGAGGGATTGGGTCGCGCAGTATTTT
cdr3_aa: CSAILLRDWVAQYF

j_call: TRBJ2-3
v_call: TRBV11-1
d_call: -
cdr3_length: 14
clone_size: -
cdr3_nt: TGTGCCAGCAGCTCCAGGACCGCGGCAGATACGCAGTATTTT
cdr3_aa: CASSSRTAADTQYF

j_call: TRBJ2-5
v_call: TRBV6-2/TRBV6-3
d_call: -
cdr3_length: 15
clone_size: -
cdr3_nt: TGTGCCAGCAGTTATATGGGCACTCCTCAAGAGACCCAGTACTTC
cdr3_aa: CASSYMGTPQETQYF

j_call: TRBJ2-2
v_call: TRBV6-5
d_call: TRBD2
cdr3_length: 15
clone_size: -
cdr3_nt: TGTGCCAGCAGGCCCCGGGGAGGGAGAATCGGGGAGCTGTTTTTT
cdr3_aa: CASRPRGGRIGELFF

j_call: TRBJ2-3
v_call: TRBV6-5
d_call: TRBD2
cdr3_length: 16
clone_size: -
cdr3_nt: TGTGCCAGCAGTCCCTTAGCGGGAGAGGGCACAGATACGCAGTATTTT
cdr3_aa: CASSPLAGEGTDTQYF

j_call: TRBJ1-2
v_call: TRBV4-1
d_call: -
cdr3_length: 15
clone_size: -
cdr3_nt: TGCGCCAGCAGCCAAGATCAGATGCAGATCTATGGCTACACCTTC
cdr3_aa: CASSQDQMQIYGYTF

j_call: TRBJ2-7
v_call: TRBV15
d_call: -
cdr3_length: 13
clone_size: -
cdr3_nt: TGTGCCACCAGCACCGGACTACCCTACGAGCAGTACTTC
cdr3_aa: CATSTGLPYEQYF

j_call: TRBJ2-7
v_call: TRBV5-6
d_call: -
cdr3_length: 13
clone_size: -
cdr3_nt: TGTGCCAGCAGCTTCGGAGGGGGGAGCGAGCAGTACTTC
cdr3_aa: CASSFGGGSEQYF

j_call: TRBJ2-1
v_call: TRBV7-2
d_call: -
cdr3_length: 14
clone_size: once
cdr3_nt: TGTGCCAGCAGTCTCACAGGGACGGTTAGTGAGCAGTTCTTC
cdr3_aa: CASSLTGTVSEQFF

j_call: TRBJ1-1
v_call: TRBV20-1
d_call: -
cdr3_length: 15
clone_size: once
cdr3_nt: TGCAGTGCTAGAGAGCCCAGGGGCGCGGGCACTGAAGCTTTCTTT
cdr3_aa: CSAREPRGAGTEAFF

j_call: TRBJ2-4
v_call: TRBV28
d_call: -
cdr3_length: 15
clone_size: -
cdr3_nt: TGTGCCAGCAGTTTGAGCTTTACGGTCGGAAACATTCAGTACTTC
cdr3_aa: CASSLSFTVGNIQYF

j_call: TRBJ1-4
v_call: TRBV29-1
d_call: -
cdr3_length: 13
clone_size: -
cdr3_nt: TGCAGCGCCCAAGGCGGTCGAAGCGAAAAACTGTTTTTT
cdr3_aa: CSAQGGRSEKLFF

j_call: TRBJ1-1
v_call: TRBV5-1
d_call: TRBD1
cdr3_length: 13
clone_size: few
cdr3_nt: TGCGCCAGCAGCGGGGGACAGGGGACTGAAGCTTTCTTT
cdr3_aa: CASSGGQGTEAFF

j_call: TRBJ1-1
v_call: TRBV11-2
d_call: TRBD1
cdr3_length: 20
clone_size: -
cdr3_nt: TGTGCCAGCAGCTTACCTTACAGGGGACCAACCCTGTACATGAACACTGAAGCTTTCTTT
cdr3_aa: CASSLPYRGPTLYMNTEAFF

j_call: TRBJ2-3
v_call: TRBV27
d_call: -
cdr3_length: 11
clone_size: few
cdr3_nt: TGTGCCACCCATGGGGGAGATACGCAGTATTTT
cdr3_aa: CATHGGDTQYF

j_call: TRBJ2-3
v_call: TRBV20-1
d_call: TRBD2
cdr3_length: 15
clone_size: -
cdr3_nt: TGCAGTGCTACGGGAAGCGGGGGGTCCGGAGATACGCAGTATTTT
cdr3_aa: CSATGSGGSGDTQYF

j_call: TRBJ1-2
v_call: TRBV4-1
d_call: -
cdr3_length: 13
clone_size: once
cdr3_nt: TGCGCCAGCAGCCAGGCAGGGGATTATGGCTACATCTTC
cdr3_aa: CASSQAGDYGYIF

j_call: TRBJ2-7
v_call: TRBV7-2
d_call: TRBD2
cdr3_length: 16
clone_size: few
cdr3_nt: TGTGCCAGCAGCCTACCTGGACTAGCGGGGGCCTACGAGCAGTACTTC
cdr3_aa: CASSLPGLAGAYEQYF

j_call: TRBJ1-2
v_call: TRBV20-1
d_call: -
cdr3_length: 14
clone_size: -
cdr3_nt: TGCAGTGCTAGAATGGGGGCGCGTCACTATGGCTACACCTTC
cdr3_aa: CSARMGARHYGYTF

j_call: TRBJ2-1
v_call: TRBV6-5
d_call: TRBD2
cdr3_length: 17
clone_size: -
cdr3_nt: TGTGCCAGCAGTTACGGGATCACTAGCGGGGGATACAATGAGCAGTTCTTC
cdr3_aa: CASSYGITSGGYNEQFF

j_call: TRBJ1-1
v_call: TRBV7-2
d_call: -
cdr3_length: 13
clone_size: -
cdr3_nt: TGTGCCAGCACCCCGGCTACGAACACTGAAGCTTTCTTT
cdr3_aa: CASTPATNTEAFF

j_call: TRBJ2-7
v_call: TRBV4-1
d_call: -
cdr3_length: 14
clone_size: few
cdr3_nt: TGCGCCAGCAGCCAAGAAATAGGGTATTACGAGCAGTACTTC
cdr3_aa: CASSQEIGYYEQYF

j_call: TRBJ2-3
v_call: TRBV7-9
d_call: -
cdr3_length: 18
clone_size: -
cdr3_nt: TGTGCCAGCAGCTTAGCGCTCGCAACCCCATCTAGGGCAGATACGCAGTATTTT
cdr3_aa: CASSLALATPSRADTQYF

j_call: TRBJ2-7
v_call: TRBV20-1
d_call: -
cdr3_length: 14
clone_size: -
cdr3_nt: TGCAGTGCTATTCAAAAACTAGGACCCTACGAGCAGTACTTC
cdr3_aa: CSAIQKLGPYEQYF

j_call: TRBJ2-7
v_call: TRBV29-1
d_call: TRBD1
cdr3_length: 12
clone_size: many
cdr3_nt: TGCAGCGTTGGGACAGGGTCCTACGAGCAGTACTTC
cdr3_aa: CSVGTGSYEQYF

j_call: TRBJ2-1
v_call: TRBV14
d_call: TRBD1
cdr3_length: 15
clone_size: -
cdr3_nt: TGTGCCAGCAGCCAAGCCAGGGGGCCCAACAATGAGCAGTTCTTC
cdr3_aa: CASSQARGPNNEQFF

j_call: TRBJ2-1
v_call: TRBV12-3/TRBV12-4
d_call: TRBD2
cdr3_length: 15
clone_size: -
cdr3_nt: TGTGCCAGCAGGACTACTAGCGGGGGGCTTGGTGAGCAGTTCTTC
cdr3_aa: CASRTTSGGLGEQFF